This T cell receptor (beta chain) came from a study of siplizumab effects on memory and regulatory T cells. This CDR3 spans 15 amino acids. The J segment lost 5 bases and the V segment lost 3 bases, leaving 2 bases of the junction unmatched. Germline-derived CDR1 and CDR2 are SGDLS and YYNGEE. Assays covered 95,000 to 100,000 TCR templates per sample. The data were produced by immunoSEQ multiplex PCR, yet TCRdb's version contains in-frame clones alone and is incomplete. This table has about 50,000 clones, roughly 84% appearing once. Unstimulated naive, memory, effector memory and TEMRA subsets were sequenced, and this was done in three donor pairs.

This sequence was found in a human donor in good health. Sequencing was performed on naive CD8+ T cells sorted from blood. The chain has TRBV9 and TRBJ2-3; 14 bases are a match to TRBD2. CDR3 amino acids: CASSAGTSGGDTQYF. The CDR3 DNA follows: TGTGCCAGCAGCGCCGGGACTAGCGGGGGAGATACGCAGTATTTT.